The following is a T cell receptor (beta chain) sequence with its context. What it recognizes is unknown. Noted treatment: oral pan-JAK inhibitor, 5-10 mg twice daily. V lost 2 bases to trimming and J lost 7 bases, with 15 bases between them. The CDR3 loop spans 14 amino acids. Looked up from germline, CDR1 is GTSNPN and CDR2 is SVGIG (reference sequence). The data stem from a study of CD8+ T cells in alopecia areata. Study at large: Tofacitinib was given for 6 to 18 months, then stopped for 6 months. Among treated patients, severity was scored by affected scalp area percentage. Study-wide points: Lesional scalp exceeded normal scalp in clonality, especially in alopecia totalis/universalis. Under tofacitinib, numerous expanded lesional clonotypes remained detectable in scalp and blood.

TCR sequencing used cDNA made by reverse transcription of extracted RNA. Libraries were prepared by immunoSEQ multiplex PCR; TCRdb keeps only in-frame clonotypes and omits some of them. There are about 140,000 clones in the sample; 54% occur only once, and less than 20% lies in the top ten. The sample consisted of CD8+ T cells sorted from blood, taken at week 4, from a patient treated with tofacitinib. This sequence originates from a human donor with alopecia areata. This rearrangement joins TRBV30 to TRBJ1-5; D unresolved. CDR3 amino acids: CAWSSPWGVQPQHF. CDR3 bases: TGTGCCTGGAGTTCCCCTTGGGGAGTCCAGCCCCAGCATTTT.